This T cell receptor beta chain was found in a study of blood T cells in healthy people across ages. Study-wide results and caveats: Observed TCR beta diversity per million T cells went down as age went up. This fall followed a roughly linear course with age. Naive T cell percentage strongly correlated with TCR beta diversity.

This clonotype was counted only a few times. Its specificity is not known. V lost 5 bases, J lost 1 base, and 9 bases lay in between. Germline V lookup: CDR1 MDHEN, CDR2 SYDVKM. The CDR3 has 14 residues. Then a second PCR, running about 6 to 11 cycles, was carried out with a sample-barcoded 5' primer and a J-beta primer mix. Every molecule of cDNA carried a tag from a template-switch adaptor with 12 random nucleotides. TCRdb re-derived calls from the 5' RACE reads in MiXCR, one entry per CDR3 protein. This table has about 2 million distinct CDR3 sequences, around half appearing once. The extraction recovered at least 5.5 micrograms of total RNA per sample.

The sequenced material came from blood. The receptor comes from a woman aged 40 to 55 in good health. The J gene is TRBJ2-4, the V gene TRBV28, with D hard to call. Here the CDR3 DNA reads TGTGCCAGCAGTACTAACGAGGCCAAAAACATTCAGTACTTC. Translated: CASSTNEAKNIQYF. Full variable domain (missing parts from reference TRBV28 and TRBJ2-4): DVKVTQSSRYLVKRTGEKVFLECVQDMDHENMFWYRQDPGLGLRLIYFSYDVKMKEKGDIPEGYSVSREKKERFSLILESASTNQTSMYLCASSTNEAKNIQYFGAGTRLSVL.